This note documents a single T cell receptor (beta chain) sequence. What it recognizes is unknown. Data came from immunoSEQ multiplex PCR; TCRdb stores just in-frame clones and leaves some out. This table holds 120,000 or so clones, around nine tenths found once. This CDR3 spans 17 amino acids. V was pared by 3 bases and J by 2 bases, with 16 bases between. Germline values: CDR1 KGHDR, CDR2 SFDVKD. This sample is part of a study of T cell responses to AZD1222 COVID-19 vaccine. Study outcomes and limitations: Targets within unmutated variant regions were reportedly found for nearly half of spike-specific TCRs. Donors, mostly white British, included more females; clonal diversity was possibly underestimated.

The input for sequencing was peripheral blood, taken 28 days after the second AZD1222 dose. The source is an adult who received the AZD1222 COVID-19 vaccine. This chain uses TRBV24-1 with TRBJ1-5, with D unresolved. CDR3 amino acids: CATSDPVEGGGNQPQHF. The CDR3 DNA is TGTGCCACCAGTGATCCCGTGGAGGGCGGCGGCAATCAGCCCCAGCATTTT.